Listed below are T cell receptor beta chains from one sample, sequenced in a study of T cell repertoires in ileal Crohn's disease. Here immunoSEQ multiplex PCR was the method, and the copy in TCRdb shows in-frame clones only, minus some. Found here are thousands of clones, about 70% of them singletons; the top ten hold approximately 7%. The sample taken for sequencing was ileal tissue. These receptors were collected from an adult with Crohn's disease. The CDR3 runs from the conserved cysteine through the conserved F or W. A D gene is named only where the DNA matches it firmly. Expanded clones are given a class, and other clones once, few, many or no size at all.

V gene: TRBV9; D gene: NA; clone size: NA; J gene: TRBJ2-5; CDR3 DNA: TGTGCCAGCAGCCCAGGGGGGGAGACCCAGTACTTC; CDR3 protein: CASSPGGETQYF
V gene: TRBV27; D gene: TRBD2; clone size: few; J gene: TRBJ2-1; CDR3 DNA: TGTGCCAGCAGTTCTAGCGGGACGTACAATGAGCAGTTCTTC; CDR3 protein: CASSSSGTYNEQFF
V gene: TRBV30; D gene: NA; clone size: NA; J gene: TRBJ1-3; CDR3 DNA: TGTGCCGCACAGGGTAACTCTGGAAACACCATATATTTT; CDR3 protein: CAAQGNSGNTIYF
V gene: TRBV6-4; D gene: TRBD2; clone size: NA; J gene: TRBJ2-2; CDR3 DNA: TGTGCCAGCAGCCGGCTAGCGGGGGGGCCCGGGGAGCTGTTTTTT; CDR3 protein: CASSRLAGGPGELFF
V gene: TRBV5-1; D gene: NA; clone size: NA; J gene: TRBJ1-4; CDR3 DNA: TGCGCCAGCAGCTTGACCGGGGCGGGGGATGAAAAACTGTTTTTT; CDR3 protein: CASSLTGAGDEKLFF
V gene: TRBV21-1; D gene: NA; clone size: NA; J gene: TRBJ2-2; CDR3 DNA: TGTGCCAGCACCCTTCCTAGTACCACCGGGGAGCTGTTTTTT; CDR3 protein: CASTLPSTTGELFF
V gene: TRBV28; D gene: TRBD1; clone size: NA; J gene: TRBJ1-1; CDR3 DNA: TGTGCCAGCAGGCGTCCCGGGACAGGGACGGACACTGAAGCTTTCTTT; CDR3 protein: CASRRPGTGTDTEAFF
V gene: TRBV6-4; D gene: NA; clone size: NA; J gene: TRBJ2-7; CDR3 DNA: TGTGCCAGCAGTGCGAGCAGGGGATCCTACGAGCAGTACTTC; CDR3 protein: CASSASRGSYEQYF
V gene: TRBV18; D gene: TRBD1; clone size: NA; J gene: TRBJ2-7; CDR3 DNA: TGTGCCACGACGAGGGGACAGGGACCCTCCTACGAGCAGTACTTC; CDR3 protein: CATTRGQGPSYEQYF
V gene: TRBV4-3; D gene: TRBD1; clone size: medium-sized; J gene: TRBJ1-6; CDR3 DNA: TGCGCCAGCAGCCAGGACAGGGCTTATTCACCCCTCCACTTT; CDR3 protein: CASSQDRAYSPLHF
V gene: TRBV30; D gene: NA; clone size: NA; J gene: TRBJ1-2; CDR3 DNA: TGTGCCTGGAGTGTACAGGGTGGCTACACCTTC; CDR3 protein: CAWSVQGGYTF
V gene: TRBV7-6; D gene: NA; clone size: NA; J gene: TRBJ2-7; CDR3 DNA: TGTGCCAGCAGCTTAGGCCGTCCGGTCCAAAGCGAGCAGTACTTC; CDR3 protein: CASSLGRPVQSEQYF
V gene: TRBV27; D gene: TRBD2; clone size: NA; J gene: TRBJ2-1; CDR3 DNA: TGTGCCAGCAGCCCGAGCGGGACCTACAATGAGCAGTTCTTC; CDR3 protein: CASSPSGTYNEQFF
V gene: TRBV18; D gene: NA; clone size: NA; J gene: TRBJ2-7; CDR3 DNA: TGTGCCAGCTCACCAGCTACAAGGGGCGACGAGCAGTACTTC; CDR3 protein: CASSPATRGDEQYF
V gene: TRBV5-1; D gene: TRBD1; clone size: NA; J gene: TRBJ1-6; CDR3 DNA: TGCGCCAGCAGACCGGCCCAGGGGGAGCAATCACCCCTCCACTTT; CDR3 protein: CASRPAQGEQSPLHF
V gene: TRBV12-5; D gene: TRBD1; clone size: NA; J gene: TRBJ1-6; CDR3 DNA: TGTGCTAGTGGTTTGCAGGGGGCGAGTTCACCCCTCCACTTT; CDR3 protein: CASGLQGASSPLHF
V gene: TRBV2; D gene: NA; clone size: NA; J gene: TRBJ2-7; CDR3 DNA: TGTGCCAGCAGTGAAGTTTACCGGGATGGTAAGCAGTACTTC; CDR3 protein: CASSEVYRDGKQYF
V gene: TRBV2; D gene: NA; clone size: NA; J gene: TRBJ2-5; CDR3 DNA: TGTGCCAGCCAGATAGAGGGCGGGGAGACCCAGTACTTC; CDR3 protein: CASQIEGGETQYF
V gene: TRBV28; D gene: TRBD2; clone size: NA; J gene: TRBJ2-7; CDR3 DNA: TGTGCCAGCAGTTTATGGGGGGGGGAAATGACCGAGCAGTACTTC; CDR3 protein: CASSLWGGEMTEQYF
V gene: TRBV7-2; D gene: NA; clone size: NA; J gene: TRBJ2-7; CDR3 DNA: TGTGCCAGCAGTTTTTTCGGCCAGGGTATTTACGAGCAGTACTTC; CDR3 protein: CASSFFGQGIYEQYF
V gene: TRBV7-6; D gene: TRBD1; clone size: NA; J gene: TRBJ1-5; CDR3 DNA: TGTGCCAGCAGCTTAGAGGCGACGACAGGGAATCAGCCCCAGCATTTT; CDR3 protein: CASSLEATTGNQPQHF
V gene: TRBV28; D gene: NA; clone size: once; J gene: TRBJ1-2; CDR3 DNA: TGTGCCAGCAGTTTATCGGCGGGTGGCTACACCTTC; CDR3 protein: CASSLSAGGYTF
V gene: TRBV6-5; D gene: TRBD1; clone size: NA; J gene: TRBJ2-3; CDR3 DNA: TGTGCCAGCAGCGCAGGGGGCGCAGATACGCAGTATTTT; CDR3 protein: CASSAGGADTQYF
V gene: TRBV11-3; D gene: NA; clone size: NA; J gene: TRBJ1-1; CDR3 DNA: TGTGCCAGCAGCTTAGATAGAGACACTGAAGCTTTCTTT; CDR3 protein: CASSLDRDTEAFF
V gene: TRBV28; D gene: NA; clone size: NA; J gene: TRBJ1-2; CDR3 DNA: TGTGCCAGCAGTAGACAGATGAACTATGGCTACACCTTC; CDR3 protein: CASSRQMNYGYTF
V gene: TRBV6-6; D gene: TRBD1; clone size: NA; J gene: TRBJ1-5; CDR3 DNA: TGTGCCAGCAGTTCCCGCCACAGGGGGGTGAATCCCCAGCATTTT; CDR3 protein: CASSSRHRGVNPQHF
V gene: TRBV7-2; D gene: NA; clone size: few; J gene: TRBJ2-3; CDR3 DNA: TGTGCCAGCAGCGTTACTGCGGCGAATACGCAGTATTTT; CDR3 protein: CASSVTAANTQYF
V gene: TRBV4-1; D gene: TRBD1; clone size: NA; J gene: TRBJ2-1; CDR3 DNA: TGCGCCAGCAGCCAATATACAGGGGGTAGGGATGAGCAGTTCTTC; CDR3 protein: CASSQYTGGRDEQFF
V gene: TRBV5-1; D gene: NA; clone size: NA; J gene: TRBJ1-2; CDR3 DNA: TGCGCCAGCAGCTTCGGCGGAGCTAACTATGGCTACACCTTC; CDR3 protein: CASSFGGANYGYTF
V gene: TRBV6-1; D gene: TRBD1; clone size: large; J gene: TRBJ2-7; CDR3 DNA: TGTGCCAGCCGGGACAGCGCTTACGAGCAGTACTTC; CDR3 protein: CASRDSAYEQYF
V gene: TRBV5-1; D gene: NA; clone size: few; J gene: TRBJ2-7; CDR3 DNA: TGCGCCAGCAGCTTGTATACCAGGGTAAAGTACTTC; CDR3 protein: CASSLYTRVKYF
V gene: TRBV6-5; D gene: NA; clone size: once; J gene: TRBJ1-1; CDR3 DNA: TGCGCCAGCAGCTTAGGGGGGGTCACTGAAGCTTTCTTT; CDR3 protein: CASSLGGVTEAFF
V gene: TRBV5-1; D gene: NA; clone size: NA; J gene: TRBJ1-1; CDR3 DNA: TGCGCCAGCAGCCCAATAGGGGCGGTCACTGAAGCTTTCTTT; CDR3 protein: CASSPIGAVTEAFF
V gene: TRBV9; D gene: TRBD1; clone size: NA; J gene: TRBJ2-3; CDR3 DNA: TGTGCCAGCAGACAGGGGGCGAGCACAGATACGCAGTATTTT; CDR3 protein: CASRQGASTDTQYF
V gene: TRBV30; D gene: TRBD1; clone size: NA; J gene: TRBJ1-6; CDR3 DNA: TGTGCCTGGAGCCAAAAGGGGGCTACAAGGACACCCCTCCACTTT; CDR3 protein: CAWSQKGATRTPLHF
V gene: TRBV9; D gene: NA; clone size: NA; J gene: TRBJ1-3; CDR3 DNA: TGTGCCAGCAGCCACCTCGTTGGAGGGTCAGGAAACACCATATATTTT; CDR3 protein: CASSHLVGGSGNTIYF
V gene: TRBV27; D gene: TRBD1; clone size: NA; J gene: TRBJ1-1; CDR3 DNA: TGTGCCAGCAGTGACGGGACAGGGTTCACTGAAGCTTTCTTT; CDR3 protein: CASSDGTGFTEAFF
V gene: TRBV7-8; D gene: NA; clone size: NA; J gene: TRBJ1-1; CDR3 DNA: TGTGCCAGCAGCTTCAGGTTCGGGGGAAGGAGCACTGAAGCTTTCTTT; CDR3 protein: CASSFRFGGRSTEAFF
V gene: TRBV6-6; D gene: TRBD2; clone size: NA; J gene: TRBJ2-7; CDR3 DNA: TGTGCCAGCAGTTACCCCGGGACTAGCGGGGACCAGCGGTACTTC; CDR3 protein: CASSYPGTSGDQRYF
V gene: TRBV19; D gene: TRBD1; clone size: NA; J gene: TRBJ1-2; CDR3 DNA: TGTGCCAGTAGTCCCCCGGGACAGCGCTTGGGCTATGGCTACACCTTC; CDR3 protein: CASSPPGQRLGYGYTF
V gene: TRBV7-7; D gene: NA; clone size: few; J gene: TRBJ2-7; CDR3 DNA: TGTGCCAGCAGCTTAGCTCTTTACGGCGAGCAGTACTTC; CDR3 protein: CASSLALYGEQYF